These 21 T cell receptor beta chains were all obtained from the same sample, sequenced in a study of T cell changes during pregnancy in multiple sclerosis. Some clones are missing from TCRdb's copy, which holds only in-frame ones; the method was immunoSEQ multiplex PCR. The repertoire holds about 21,000 clones, with over 75% as singletons. The sequencing used CD8+ T cells from peripheral blood mononuclear cells, collected after pregnancy. These receptors originate from a female donor in good health, enrolled as a control in a pregnancy study.

This rearrangement joins TRBV2 to TRBJ1-1; 10 bases agree with TRBD1. Germline CDR1 is SNHLY and CDR2 is FYNNEI. This CDR3 spans 14 amino acids. The V gene end was trimmed by 3 bases and the J gene end by 5 bases; junction bases not matched to a gene: 3. The CDR3, as DNA: TGTGCCAGCAGTGACGGGACAGGGGTAACTGAAGCTTTCTTT. It yields the protein CASSDGTGVTEAFF. The whole variable domain, filled in from reference TRBV2 and TRBJ1-1, reads EPEVTQTPSHQVTQMGQEVILRCVPISNHLYFYWYRQILGQKVEFLVSFYNNEISEKSEIFDDQFSVERPDGSNFTLKIRSTKLEDSAMYFCASSDGTGVTEAFFGQGTRLTVV.

CDR3 in DNA: TGCGCCAGCAGCCAAGGACGACAGGGGAGCTATGGCTACACCTTC. Its protein product is CASSQGRQGSYGYTF. This chain connects TRBV4-3 to TRBJ1-2; 8 positions match TRBD1. CDR3 length: 15 amino acids. V dropped 1 base and J dropped 4; count of bases not matched to a gene: 5. Germline CDR1 reads LGHNA; CDR2 reads YSLEER.

The chain combines TRBV6-1 with TRBJ1-1; D is possibly TRBD1 (5 bases). This CDR3 contains 16 residues. Trimming pared 2 bases from V and 0 bases from J, leaving 13 bases between. From germline, CDR1 is MNHNS and CDR2 SASEGT. The CDR3 loop reads CASSELGGTLNTEAFF. The CDR3 region has the DNA TGTGCCAGCAGTGAATTGGGGGGGACGCTGAACACTGAAGCTTTCTTT.

V gene TRBV7-6 combines with J gene TRBJ2-5, with D perhaps matching TRBD1 (6 bases). CDR1 and CDR2 (germline): SGHVS, FNYEAQ. V was trimmed by 5 bases and J by 5 bases, leaving 18 bases between them. The CDR3 totals 15 residues. DNA for the CDR3: TGTGCCAGCAGCCATGTTCAGGGGAGAGAGGAGACCCAGTACTTC. Translation: CASSHVQGREETQYF.

The chain carries TRBV27 and TRBJ2-5, with 9 bases matching TRBD1. V trimming: 4 bases; J trimming: 5 bases; junction bases outside the gene matches: 5. The CDR3 contains 14 residues. Germline V lookup: CDR1 MNHEY, CDR2 SMNVEV (reference sequence). Written as DNA, the CDR3 is TGTGCCAGCAGTTCAGGGACAGGGTGGGAGACCCAGTACTTC. Its translation: CASSSGTGWETQYF.

This chain uses TRBV6-5 with TRBJ2-7; 9 nucleotides align to TRBD1. Germline values: CDR1 MNHEY, CDR2 SVGAGI. The junction had 12 bases not matched to a gene; V was cut back by 10 bases and J by 5 bases. This CDR3 is built from 14 residues. The CDR3: CATNDPGTGNEQYF. CDR3 in DNA: TGTGCCACAAACGATCCCGGGACAGGGAACGAGCAGTACTTC.

This chain links TRBV27 with TRBJ2-1; 8 positions match TRBD2. The CDR3 contains 14 residues. The V and J ends lost 7 bases and 6 bases, in that order; junction bases with no gene match: 8. Germline V gene sequence: CDR1 MNHEY, CDR2 SMNVEV (reference sequence). For the CDR3, the DNA is TGTGCCAGCATGACGGGGGGGCTTTCCAATGAGCAGTTCTTC. Its translation is CASMTGGLSNEQFF.

V gene TRBV30 combines with J gene TRBJ1-1, with TRBD1 matching over 10 bases. Germline-derived CDR1 and CDR2 are GTSNPN and SVGIG (reference sequence). There are 14 residues in the CDR3. V shed 2 bases and J 5 bases; nucleotides not matched to a gene: 5. DNA of the CDR3: TGTGCCTGGAGTACCGGGACAGGGGCAACTGAAGCTTTCTTT. This encodes CAWSTGTGATEAFF.

V gene TRBV4-3 combines with J gene TRBJ1-3; D is unresolved. The CDR3 consists of 15 residues. Germline-derived CDR1 and CDR2 are LGHNA and YSLEER. V dropped 1 base and J dropped 0 bases, with 7 bases sitting between them. CDR3 residues: CASSQGGASGNTIYF. DNA of the CDR3: TGCGCCAGCAGCCAAGGGGGAGCCTCTGGAAACACCATATATTTT.

The chain uses TRBV7-6 and TRBJ1-1; a possible D gene is TRBD1 (5 bases). This CDR3 contains 14 residues. Deletions cut 2 bases from V and 4 bases from J, with 11 bases between. Per the germline V gene, CDR1 is SGHVS and CDR2 is FNYEAQ. The CDR3 DNA sequence: TGTGCCAGCAGCTTAATAGGGCAGGGCACTGAAGCTTTCTTT. Its protein product is CASSLIGQGTEAFF.

This chain connects TRBV14 to TRBJ2-3; D might be TRBD2 (5 bases). Germline CDR1 is SGHDN and CDR2 is FVKESK. Trimming removed 5 bases at V and 7 bases at J, with 10 bases between. The CDR3 covers 12 residues. The DNA for the CDR3 is TGTGCCAGCAGCTTACTAGGAAATACGCAGTATTTT. Residues: CASSLLGNTQYF.

This clone has a single count. This rearrangement joins TRBV7-3 to TRBJ2-5, with a possible D match to TRBD1 (6 bases). V lost 1 base to trimming and J lost 5 bases, with 17 bases between them. CDR1 and CDR2 (germline): SGHTA, FQGTGA. The CDR3 is 16 residues long. The CDR3 loop reads CASSLSGPRGRETQYF. As DNA, the CDR3 is TGTGCCAGCAGCTTAAGCGGTCCCAGGGGACGGGAGACCCAGTACTTC.

The chain is built from TRBV5-6 and TRBJ2-7, with 9 bases fitting TRBD2. Germline CDR1 and CDR2: SGHDT and YYEEEE. The V and J ends lost 4 bases and 3 bases, in that order; junction bases with no gene match: 11. The CDR3 contains 16 residues. CDR3 protein: CASSPASSGANYEQYF. In DNA, the CDR3 is TGTGCCAGCAGCCCTGCCTCTAGCGGGGCCAACTACGAGCAGTACTTC.

This chain links TRBV5-4 with TRBJ2-1, with unresolved D. V was clipped by 0 bases and J by 7 bases, with 5 bases between them. This CDR3 contains 12 residues. Germline CDR1 and CDR2: SGHNT and YYREEE (reference sequence). The CDR3 protein is CASSLGLNEQFF. Written as DNA, the CDR3 is TGTGCCAGCAGCTTGGGCCTAAATGAGCAGTTCTTC. Together with reference TRBV5-4 and TRBJ2-1, the CDR3 gives the full variable domain: ETGVTQSPTHLIKTRGQQVTLRCSSQSGHNTVSWYQQALGQGPQFIFQYYREEENGRGNFPPRFSGLQFPNYSSELNVNALELDDSALYLCASSLGLNEQFFGPGTRLTVL.

This chain joins TRBV9 and TRBJ2-3; a possible D gene is TRBD2 (7 bases). CDR1 is SGDLS and CDR2 is YYNGEE in the germline V gene. The CDR3 length is 15 residues. V shed 0 bases and J shed 1 base, with 9 bases lying between them. The CDR3 DNA reads as TGTGCCAGCAGCGTAGGGGGGGGGCGCACAGATACGCAGTATTTT. Translated: CASSVGGGRTDTQYF.

The chain is built from TRBV7-9 and TRBJ1-2; D might be TRBD1 (6 bases). From germline, CDR1 is SEHNR and CDR2 FQNEAQ (reference sequence). Between the trimmed V and J ends, which lost 5 bases and 6 bases, there was a span of 28 bases. The CDR3 loop spans 18 amino acids. CDR3 DNA sequence: TGTGCCAGCAGCCCCCGGTTAGGTCAGACAGGAAAAAAGAATGGCTACACCTTC. Protein product: CASSPRLGQTGKKNGYTF.

This chain links TRBV9 with TRBJ2-6, with a tentative D call TRBD1 (6 bases). This CDR3 spans 18 amino acids. Per the germline V gene, CDR1 is SGDLS and CDR2 is YYNGEE. The V gene lost 1 base and the J gene lost 4 bases, with 18 bases spanning the gap. The CDR3 protein is CASSVPRAGATGANVLTF. CDR3 sequence (DNA): TGTGCCAGCAGCGTACCTAGGGCAGGGGCAACGGGGGCCAACGTCCTGACTTTC.

The chain combines TRBV5-4 with TRBJ2-6; D possibly corresponds to TRBD2 (6 bases). Trimming removed 2 bases at V and 1 base at J, with 13 bases between. This CDR3 comprises 17 residues. Germline CDR1 and CDR2: SGHNT and YYREEE (reference sequence). The CDR3 region has the DNA TGTGCCAGCAGCTTCCGGGACTCCTTGTCTGGGGCCAACGTCCTGACTTTC. Protein product: CASSFRDSLSGANVLTF.

V usage is TRBV2 and J usage is TRBJ2-1; 8 bases are a match to TRBD1. This CDR3 has 15 residues. The V gene end was trimmed by 3 bases and the J gene end by 8 bases; junction bases not matched to a gene: 9. Per the germline V gene, CDR1 is SNHLY and CDR2 is FYNNEI. The CDR3 bases are TGTGCCAGCAGTGAGGACAGGGTATCGCTTGATGAGCAGTTCTTC. This codes for CASSEDRVSLDEQFF.

The chain uses TRBV13 and TRBJ1-6; D unclear. The CDR3 runs 12 residues. Germline V gene lookup returns CDR1 PRHDT and CDR2 FYEKMQ (reference sequence). Trimming cost V 4 bases and J 10 bases, with 8 bases left between them. The CDR3 DNA reads TGTGCCAGCAGCTATCCCTCGTCACCCCTCCACTTT. Translated: CASSYPSSPLHF.

The chain is built from TRBV4-3 and TRBJ1-1, with 7 positions matching TRBD1. V gave up 4 bases and J gave up 0 bases; unmatched junction bases: 8. Germline V CDR1 and CDR2: LGHNA, YSLEER. This CDR3 region has 16 residues. CDR3 in amino acids: CASSPLTGDLNTEAFF. CDR3 nucleotide sequence: TGCGCCAGCAGCCCCCTCACAGGGGATCTGAACACTGAAGCTTTCTTT.